This section outlines one TCR beta chain sequence together with its context. Its antigen remains unknown. The data are from a study of beta chain features in type 1 diabetes. Germline loops: CDR1 SGDLS, CDR2 YYNGEE. V lost 3 bases, J lost 4 bases, and 2 bases stayed unmatched. The length of the CDR3 is 13 residues. Points from the study as a whole: Naive, central memory and Treg TCRB repertoires seemed to resemble each other more closely in patients than they did in healthy donors.

The sequenced template was cDNA made from the entire isolated RNA. Sequencing was performed with immunoSEQ multiplex PCR; in TCRdb, only in-frame clones are kept and a portion is missing. The sample has some 300,000 clones, 8% seen once. A sort by CD45RO/CCR7/CD25/CD127/CD95/CD27 yielded CD4+ naive, central memory, regulatory and stem cell-like memory cells. Specimen: central memory CD4+ T cells from blood. The clonotype originates from a woman aged 18-29 years in good health. The genes are TRBV9 and TRBJ1-1; TRBD1 matches at 8 bases. In DNA form, the CDR3 reads TGTGCCAGCAGCGGAACAGGGGGCACTGAAGCTTTCTTT. It specifies CASSGTGGTEAFF.